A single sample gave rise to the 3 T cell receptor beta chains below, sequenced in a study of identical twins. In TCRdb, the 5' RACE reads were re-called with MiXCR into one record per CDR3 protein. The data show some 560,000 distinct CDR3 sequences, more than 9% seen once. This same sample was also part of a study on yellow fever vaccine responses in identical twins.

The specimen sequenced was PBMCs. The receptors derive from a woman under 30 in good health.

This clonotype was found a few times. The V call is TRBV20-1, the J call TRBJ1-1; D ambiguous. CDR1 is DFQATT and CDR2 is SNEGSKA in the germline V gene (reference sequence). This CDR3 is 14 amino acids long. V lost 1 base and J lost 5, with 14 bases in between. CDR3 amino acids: CSARGLGWKTEAFF. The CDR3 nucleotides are TGCAGTGCTAGAGGACTGGGCTGGAAGACTGAAGCTTTCTTT.

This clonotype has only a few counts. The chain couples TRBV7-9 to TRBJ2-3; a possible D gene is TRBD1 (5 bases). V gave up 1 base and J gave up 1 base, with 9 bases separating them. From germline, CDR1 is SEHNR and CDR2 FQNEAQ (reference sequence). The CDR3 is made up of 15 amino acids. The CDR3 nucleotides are TGTGCCAGCAGCTTAGAGACCAGGGGCACAGATACGCAGTATTTT. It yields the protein CASSLETRGTDTQYF.

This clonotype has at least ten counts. The CDR3 loop is CASSARGEGANEQFF. CDR3 in DNA: TGTGCCAGCAGCGCTCGTGGAGAGGGGGCCAATGAGCAGTTCTTC. V usage is TRBV9 and J usage is TRBJ2-1, with 7 bases fitting TRBD1. This CDR3 is 15 amino acids long. From germline, CDR1 is SGDLS and CDR2 YYNGEE. J lost 6 bases, V lost 3 bases, and 9 bases had no gene match.